This TCR beta chain was recorded in a study of blood T cell repertoires in COVID-19. The CDR3 contains 12 residues. CDR1 is LGHDT, CDR2 YNNKEL, per germline (reference sequence). V lost 5 bases, J lost 4 bases, and 6 bases lay in between. Repertoires were generated with immunoSEQ multiplex PCR, while TCRdb's copy carries only in-frame clones and drops some. The repertoire holds about 80,000 clones, with roughly 76% as singletons. The chain recombines TRBV3-1 (or the pseudogene TRBV3-2) with TRBJ1-3, with D unclear. Sequencing was performed on peripheral blood. The clonotype comes from a man between 65 and 85 years old with active or convalescent COVID-19. CDR3 residues: CASSIPGNTIYF. The DNA for the CDR3 is TGTGCCAGCAGCATTCCGGGAAACACCATATATTTT.